These 19 T cell receptor beta chains share one sample of origin, sequenced in a study of PD-L1 blockade in urothelial cancer. Assay: immunoSEQ multiplex PCR; the TCRdb copy retains only in-frame clones and omits some. The table includes under 55,000 clones, roughly 78% detected once. Time point denoted: peripheral blood 6 weeks after treatment start. Here the sequenced sample was PBMCs, taken around atezolizumab (anti-PD-L1) treatment. The receptor source for this set is a man aged 60 to 75 with urothelial cancer.

V gene TRBV5-1 combines with J gene TRBJ2-3, with D unclear. CDR3 length: 14 amino acids. V lost 4 bases to trimming and J lost 1 base, with 10 bases between them. Per the germline V gene, CDR1 is SGHRS and CDR2 is YFSETQ. CDR3 sequence: CASSRLVGTDTQYF. Written as DNA, the CDR3 is TGCGCCAGCAGCCGGTTGGTTGGCACAGATACGCAGTATTTT.

This clone was recorded only once. The V gene is TRBV7-2, the J gene TRBJ2-3, with 7 bases identical to TRBD1. The germline V gene has CDR1 SGHTA and CDR2 FQGNSA. This CDR3 has 17 residues. The J segment lost 5 bases and the V segment lost 7 bases, leaving 18 bases of the junction unmatched. Here the CDR3 DNA reads TGTGCCAGCATCCTTACGCCGGGACAGCCAGGCAAAGATACGCAGTATTTT. Protein sequence: CASILTPGQPGKDTQYF.

This chain connects TRBV28 to TRBJ1-4; D is possibly TRBD1 (6 bases). In germline, CDR1 is MDHEN, CDR2 SYDVKM. This CDR3 comprises 15 residues. V gave up 3 bases and J gave up 5 bases, with 13 bases separating them. CDR3 in amino acids: CASSFVGQGNEKLFF. CDR3 bases: TGTGCCAGCAGTTTCGTGGGGCAGGGGAATGAAAAACTGTTTTTT.

The chain recombines TRBV7-2 with TRBJ1-1, with 9 positions matching TRBD1. The CDR3 totals 14 residues. Germline V CDR1 and CDR2: SGHTA, FQGNSA. V was pared by 6 bases and J by 5 bases, with 7 bases of the junction left unmatched. The CDR3 DNA follows: TGTGCCAGCAGAGAACAGGGGGCGGGTACTGAAGCTTTCTTT. The encoded protein is CASREQGAGTEAFF.

The chain has TRBV7-2 and TRBJ2-7; 8 nucleotides match TRBD1. The junction had 7 bases not matched to a gene; V was cut back by 1 base and J by 2 bases. The CDR3 runs 16 residues. Germline-derived CDR1 and CDR2 are SGHTA and FQGNSA. Here the CDR3 DNA reads TGTGCCAGCAGCTTAGATAGTGGGACAGGCGCCTACGAGCAGTACTTC. This translates into CASSLDSGTGAYEQYF. The variable domain in full, completed from reference TRBV7-2 and TRBJ2-7, reads GAGVSQSPSNKVTEKGKDVELRCDPISGHTALYWYRQSLGQGLEFLIYFQGNSAPDKSGLPSDRFSAERTGGSVSTLTIQRTQQEDSAVYLCASSLDSGTGAYEQYFGPGTRLTVT.

The genes are TRBV29-1 and TRBJ2-3; TRBD1 is a possible D gene (5 bases). The V gene's germline CDR1 is SQVTM and CDR2 ANQGSEA. V was trimmed by 3 bases and J by 6 bases, leaving 16 bases between them. CDR3 length: 14 residues. DNA for the CDR3: TGCAGCGTTGAGTACCAGGGCAAAGTGGATACGCAGTATTTT. The encoded protein is CSVEYQGKVDTQYF.

This sequence joins TRBV5-1 and TRBJ1-1; a possible D gene is TRBD1 (5 bases). Per the germline V gene, CDR1 is SGHRS and CDR2 is YFSETQ. V lost 0 bases, J lost 1 base, and 7 bases lay in between. The CDR3 runs 14 residues. CDR3 in amino acids: CASSLGRANTEAFF. CDR3 nucleotide sequence: TGCGCCAGCAGCTTGGGCAGGGCGAACACTGAAGCTTTCTTT.

The rearrangement links TRBV11-2 to TRBJ2-1, with 12 bases fitting TRBD2. Germline lookup yields CDR1 SGHAT and CDR2 FQNNGV. The CDR3 is 16 amino acids. J was trimmed by 9 bases and V by 0 bases; bases with no gene match: 6. DNA of the CDR3: TGTGCCAGCAGCTTAGATCTATTGGGACTAGCGGGTGAGCAGTTCTTC. It specifies CASSLDLLGLAGEQFF.

This chain uses TRBV7-2 with TRBJ1-3; 7 nucleotides line up with TRBD1. Per germline, CDR1 SGHTA and CDR2 FQGNSA. The CDR3 has 15 residues. The J segment lost 0 bases and the V segment lost 5 bases, leaving 4 bases of the junction unmatched. CDR3 bases: TGTGCCAGCAGCCGAGACAGGGCCTCTGGAAACACCATATATTTT. Its translation is CASSRDRASGNTIYF.

The genes are TRBV18 and TRBJ2-7, with TRBD1 matching 9 bases. Germline V CDR1 and CDR2: KGHSH, LQKENI. Trimming took 5 bases from V and 3 from J; bases not matched to a gene: 5. CDR3 size: 14 residues. This CDR3 reads CASSYGTGNYEQYF. CDR3 DNA: TGTGCCAGCTCATACGGGACAGGGAACTACGAGCAGTACTTC.

The chain couples TRBV6-5 to TRBJ2-1; D is perhaps TRBD1 (5 bases). The CDR3 sequence is 12 residues long. CDR1 is MNHEY and CDR2 is SVGAGI in the germline V gene. The ends were cut back, 2 bases at V and 7 bases at J, with 6 bases in the middle. CDR3 loop: CASSYRGNEQFF. The CDR3 DNA reads as TGTGCCAGCAGTTACAGGGGTAATGAGCAGTTCTTC.

The V and J genes are TRBV10-1 and TRBJ2-1; tentative D call: TRBD1 (5 bases). Germline V gene sequence: CDR1 WNHNN, CDR2 SYGVQD (reference sequence). CDR3 length: 11 amino acids. Between the trimmed V and J ends, which lost 3 bases and 15 bases, there was a span of 12 bases. CDR3 nucleotides: TGCGCCAGCAGTGAAGGGGAAATGCGGTTCTTC. Translated, it gives CASSEGEMRFF.

The rearrangement joins TRBV30 to TRBJ1-5, with unresolved D. Trimming removed 2 bases from V and 3 bases from J, with 8 bases in between. Germline V gene data show CDR1 as GTSNPN and CDR2 as SVGIG (reference sequence). The CDR3 spans 13 residues. Written as DNA, the CDR3 is TGTGCCTGGAGTACTTCGCTCAATCAGCCCCAGCATTTT. As protein: CAWSTSLNQPQHF.

Here the CDR3 reads CAITPGPGTEAFF. CDR3 coding DNA: TGTGCCATCACCCCTGGTCCGGGCACTGAAGCTTTCTTT. This chain joins TRBV10-3 and TRBJ1-1; no clear D gene. The CDR3 consists of 13 residues. Germline V gene data show CDR1 as ENHRY and CDR2 as SYGVKD. Deletions cut 7 bases from V and 4 bases from J, with 13 bases between.

CDR3 nucleotide sequence: TGTGCCTGGACGGTGAACACTGAAGCTTTCTTT. This gives the protein CAWTVNTEAFF. This chain links TRBV30 with TRBJ1-1; D uncertain. Germline lookup yields CDR1 GTSNPN and CDR2 SVGIG (reference sequence). Trimming removed 4 bases at V and 0 bases at J, with 3 bases between. The CDR3 consists of 11 residues.

The rearrangement links TRBV6-5 to TRBJ2-7; D possibly corresponds to TRBD1 (7 bases). Trimming removed 6 bases from V and 0 bases from J, with 15 bases in between. Germline V lookup: CDR1 MNHEY, CDR2 SVGAGI. The CDR3 contains 15 residues. The CDR3 spells CASRPNRGGSYEQYF. The CDR3 DNA follows: TGTGCCAGCAGGCCAAACAGGGGAGGCTCCTACGAGCAGTACTTC.

The chain couples TRBV5-1 to TRBJ2-2; 7 nucleotides match TRBD1. After removal of 0 bases from V and 0 bases from J, the junction contained 2 bases not matched to a gene. Germline V gene sequence: CDR1 SGHRS, CDR2 YFSETQ. The CDR3 sequence is 16 residues long. The CDR3 DNA sequence: TGCGCCAGCAGCTTGGAAGGGGGCGCGAACACCGGGGAGCTGTTTTTT. Translated: CASSLEGGANTGELFF.

The chain carries TRBV6-5 and TRBJ2-1; D perhaps matches TRBD1 (6 bases). The V gene lost 8 bases and the J gene lost 3 bases, with 17 bases spanning the gap. Germline V gives CDR1 MNHEY, CDR2 SVGAGI. There are 15 residues in the CDR3. CDR3 nucleotides: TGTGCCAGCCGAAGGGAACAGGGTGTCTACAATGAGCAGTTCTTC. It yields the protein CASRREQGVYNEQFF.

This chain joins TRBV6-1 and TRBJ1-5; D gene uncertain. Germline-derived CDR1 and CDR2 are MNHNS and SASEGT. This CDR3 contains 13 residues. V was shortened by 3 bases and J by 6 bases, with 9 bases between the two germline ends. CDR3 residues: CASSEVGSQPQHF. The CDR3 DNA reads as TGTGCCAGCAGTGAGGTGGGCAGTCAGCCCCAGCATTTT.